The clone carrying this TCR beta chain has more than one count but fewer than ten. Antigen specificity is unknown. These data are taken from a study of blood T cells in healthy people across ages. General study points: The unknown donor CMV status may have confounded expanded clonotype changes.

Next came a second PCR, run for about 7 to 12 cycles, which used a sample-barcoded 5' primer along with a J-beta primer mix. TCRdb passed the 5' RACE reads through MiXCR, listing each CDR3 protein once. This sample has about 1.6 million distinct CDR3 sequences, with 30% to 35% found just once. Healthy Caucasian individuals from Russia aged 6 to 90 were enrolled as donors. The sequenced sample was blood. The sequence was collected from a woman in her twenties or thirties in good health.

CDR3 amino acids: CSAGDPQPQHF. CDR3 coding DNA: TGCAGTGCGGGGGATCCCCAGCCCCAGCATTTT. The V and J genes are TRBV20-1 and TRBJ1-5; the D gene is possibly TRBD1 (5 bases). With 6 bases removed from V and 7 bases from J, the gap between germline ends came to 10 bases. Per germline, CDR1 DFQATT and CDR2 SNEGSKA (reference sequence). CDR3 length: 11 residues.